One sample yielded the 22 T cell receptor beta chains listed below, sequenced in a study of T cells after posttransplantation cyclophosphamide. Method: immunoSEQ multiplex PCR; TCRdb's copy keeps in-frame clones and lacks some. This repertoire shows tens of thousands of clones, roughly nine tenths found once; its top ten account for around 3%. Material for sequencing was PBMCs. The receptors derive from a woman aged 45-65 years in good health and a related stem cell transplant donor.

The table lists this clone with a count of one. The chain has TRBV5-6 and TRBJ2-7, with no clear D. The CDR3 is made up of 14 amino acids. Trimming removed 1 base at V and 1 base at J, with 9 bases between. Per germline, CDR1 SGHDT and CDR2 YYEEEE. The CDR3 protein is CASSLRTRSYEQYF. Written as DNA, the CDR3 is TGTGCCAGCAGCTTGAGAACAAGATCCTACGAGCAGTACTTC.

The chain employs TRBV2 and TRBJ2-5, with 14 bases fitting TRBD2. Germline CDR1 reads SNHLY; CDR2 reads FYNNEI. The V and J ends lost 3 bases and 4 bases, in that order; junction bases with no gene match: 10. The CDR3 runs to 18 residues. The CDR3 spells CASSEPPGLAGEGETQYF. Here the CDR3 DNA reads TGTGCCAGCAGTGAGCCCCCGGGACTAGCGGGGGAGGGAGAGACCCAGTACTTC.

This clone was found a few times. CDR3 region: CASSYAVQGNTIYF. In DNA form, the CDR3 reads TGTGCCAGCAGTTACGCAGTGCAGGGAAACACCATATATTTT. This chain connects TRBV6-5 to TRBJ1-3; D is unresolved. The CDR3 has 14 amino acids. From germline, CDR1 is MNHEY and CDR2 SVGAGI. Deletions cut 2 bases from V and 4 bases from J, with 9 bases between.

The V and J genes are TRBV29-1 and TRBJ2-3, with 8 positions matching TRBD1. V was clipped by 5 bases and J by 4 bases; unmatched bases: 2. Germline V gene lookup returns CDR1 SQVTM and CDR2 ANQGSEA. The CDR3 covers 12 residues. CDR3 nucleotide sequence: TGCAGCGTTCGACAGGGGCCAGATACGCAGTATTTT. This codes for CSVRQGPDTQYF.

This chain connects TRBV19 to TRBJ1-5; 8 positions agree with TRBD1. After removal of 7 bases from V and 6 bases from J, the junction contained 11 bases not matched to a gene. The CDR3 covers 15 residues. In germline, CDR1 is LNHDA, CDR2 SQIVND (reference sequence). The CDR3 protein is CASTYGDRFGQPQHF. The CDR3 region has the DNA TGTGCCAGTACCTACGGGGACAGGTTCGGTCAGCCCCAGCATTTT.

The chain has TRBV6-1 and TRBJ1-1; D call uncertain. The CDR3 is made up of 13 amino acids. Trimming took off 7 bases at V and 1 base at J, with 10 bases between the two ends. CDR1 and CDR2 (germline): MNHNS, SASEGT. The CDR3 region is CASTSDGNTEAFF. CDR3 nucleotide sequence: TGTGCCAGCACCAGCGACGGGAACACTGAAGCTTTCTTT.

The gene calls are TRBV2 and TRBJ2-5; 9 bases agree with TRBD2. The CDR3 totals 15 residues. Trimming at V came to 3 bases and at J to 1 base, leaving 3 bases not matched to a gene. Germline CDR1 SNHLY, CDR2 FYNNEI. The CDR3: CASSDLRGGQETQYF. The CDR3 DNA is TGTGCCAGCAGTGATTTGCGGGGGGGCCAAGAGACCCAGTACTTC.

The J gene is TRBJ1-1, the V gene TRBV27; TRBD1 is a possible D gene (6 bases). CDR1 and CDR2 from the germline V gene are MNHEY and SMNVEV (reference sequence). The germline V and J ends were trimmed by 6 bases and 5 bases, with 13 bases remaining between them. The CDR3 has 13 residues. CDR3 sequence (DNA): TGTGCCAGCAGACTGGCAGGGGAGACTGAAGCTTTCTTT. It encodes CASRLAGETEAFF.

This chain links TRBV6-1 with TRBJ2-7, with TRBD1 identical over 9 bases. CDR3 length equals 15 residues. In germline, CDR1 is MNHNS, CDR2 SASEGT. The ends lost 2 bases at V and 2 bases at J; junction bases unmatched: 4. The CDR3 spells CASSETGTGTYEQYF. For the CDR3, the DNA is TGTGCCAGCAGTGAAACAGGGACAGGGACCTACGAGCAGTACTTC.

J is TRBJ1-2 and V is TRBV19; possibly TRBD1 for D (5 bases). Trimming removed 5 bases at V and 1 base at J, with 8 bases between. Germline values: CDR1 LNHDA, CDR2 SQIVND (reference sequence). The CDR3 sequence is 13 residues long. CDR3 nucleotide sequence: TGTGCCAGTAGTCCGGACAATAACTATGGCTACACCTTC. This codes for CASSPDNNYGYTF. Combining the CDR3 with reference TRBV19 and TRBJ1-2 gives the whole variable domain DGGITQSPKYLFRKEGQNVTLSCEQNLNHDAMYWYRQDPGQGLRLIYYSQIVNDFQKGDIAEGYSVSREKKESFPLTVTSAQKNPTAFYLCASSPDNNYGYTFGSGTRLTVV.

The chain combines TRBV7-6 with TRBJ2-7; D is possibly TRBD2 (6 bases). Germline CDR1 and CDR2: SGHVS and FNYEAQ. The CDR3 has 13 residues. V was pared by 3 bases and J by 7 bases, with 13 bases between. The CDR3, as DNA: TGTGCCAGCAGCTTTCCGGGGGTGGGGGAGCAGTACTTC. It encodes CASSFPGVGEQYF. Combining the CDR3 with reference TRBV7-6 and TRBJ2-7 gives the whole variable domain GAGVSQSPRYKVTKRGQDVALRCDPISGHVSLYWYRQALGQGPEFLTYFNYEAQQDKSGLPNDRFSAERPEGSISTLTIQRTEQRDSAMYRCASSFPGVGEQYFGPGTRLTVT.

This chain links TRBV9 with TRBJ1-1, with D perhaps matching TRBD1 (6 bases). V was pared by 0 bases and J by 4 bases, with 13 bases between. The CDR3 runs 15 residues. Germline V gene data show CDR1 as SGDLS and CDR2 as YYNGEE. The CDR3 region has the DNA TGTGCCAGCAGCGTAGAGGGCAGGGGCCCCACTGAAGCTTTCTTT. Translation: CASSVEGRGPTEAFF.

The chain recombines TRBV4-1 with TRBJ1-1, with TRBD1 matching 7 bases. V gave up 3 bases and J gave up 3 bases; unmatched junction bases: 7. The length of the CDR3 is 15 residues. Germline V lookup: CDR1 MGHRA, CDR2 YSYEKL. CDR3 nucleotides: TGCGCCAGCAGCCAGAGAGGGGGCAGGGACACTGAAGCTTTCTTT. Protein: CASSQRGGRDTEAFF.

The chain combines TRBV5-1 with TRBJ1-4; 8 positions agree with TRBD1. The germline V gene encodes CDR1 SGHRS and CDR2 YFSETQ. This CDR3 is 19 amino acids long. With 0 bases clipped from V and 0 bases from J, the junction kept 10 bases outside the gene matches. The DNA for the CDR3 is TGCGCCAGCAGCTTGGAGGATTGGGGACAGGATGCAACTAATGAAAAACTGTTTTTT. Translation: CASSLEDWGQDATNEKLFF.

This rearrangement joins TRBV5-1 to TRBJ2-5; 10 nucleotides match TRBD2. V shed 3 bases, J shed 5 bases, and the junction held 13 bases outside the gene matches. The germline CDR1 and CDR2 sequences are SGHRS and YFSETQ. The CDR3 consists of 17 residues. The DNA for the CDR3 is TGCGCCAGCAGCTCTGGGCGCCTAGCGGGAGTGGGGGAGACCCAGTACTTC. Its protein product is CASSSGRLAGVGETQYF.

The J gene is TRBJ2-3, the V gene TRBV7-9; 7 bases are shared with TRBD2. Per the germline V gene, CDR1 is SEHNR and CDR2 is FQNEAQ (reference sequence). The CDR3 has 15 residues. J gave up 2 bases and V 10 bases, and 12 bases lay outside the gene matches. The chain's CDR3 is CATYNLRGITDTQYF. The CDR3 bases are TGTGCCACCTACAATTTGCGGGGGATCACAGATACGCAGTATTTT.

The CDR3, as DNA: TGTGCCAGCAGCTTGCAGACAGGGAGCTACGAGCAGTACTTC. The encoded protein is CASSLQTGSYEQYF. The gene calls are TRBV5-6 and TRBJ2-7; 7 bases align to TRBD1. The CDR3 has 14 residues. CDR1 is SGHDT, CDR2 YYEEEE, per germline. The V and J ends lost 1 base and 3 bases, in that order; junction bases with no gene match: 4.

CDR3 DNA sequence: TGTGCCAGCAGCCCGGGGGGGTTAGGCTCTGGAAACACCATATATTTT. It codes for CASSPGGLGSGNTIYF. The V gene is TRBV11-2, the J gene TRBJ1-3; the D gene is possibly TRBD1 (5 bases). There are 16 residues in the CDR3. Trimming removed 5 bases from V and 0 bases from J, with 14 bases in between. Germline V lookup: CDR1 SGHAT, CDR2 FQNNGV.

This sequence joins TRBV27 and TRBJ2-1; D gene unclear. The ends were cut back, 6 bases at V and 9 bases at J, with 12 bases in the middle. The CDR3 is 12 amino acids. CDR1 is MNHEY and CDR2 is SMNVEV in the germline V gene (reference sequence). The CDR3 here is CASRPLPGEQFF. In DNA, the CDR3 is TGTGCCAGCAGGCCTTTGCCCGGTGAGCAGTTCTTC.

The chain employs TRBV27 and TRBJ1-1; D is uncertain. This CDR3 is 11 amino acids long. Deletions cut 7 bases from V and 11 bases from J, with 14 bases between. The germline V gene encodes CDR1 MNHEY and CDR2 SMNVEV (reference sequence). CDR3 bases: TGTGCCAGCACCTCCCTTGGAGTCGCTTTCTTT. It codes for CASTSLGVAFF.

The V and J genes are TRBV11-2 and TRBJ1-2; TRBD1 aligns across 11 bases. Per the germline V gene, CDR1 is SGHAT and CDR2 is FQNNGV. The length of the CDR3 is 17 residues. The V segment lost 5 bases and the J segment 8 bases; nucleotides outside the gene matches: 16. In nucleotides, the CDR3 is TGTGCCAGCAGCCCCCCCGGGACAGGGGGGAATTCAGAAGGCTACACCTTC. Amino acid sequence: CASSPPGTGGNSEGYTF.

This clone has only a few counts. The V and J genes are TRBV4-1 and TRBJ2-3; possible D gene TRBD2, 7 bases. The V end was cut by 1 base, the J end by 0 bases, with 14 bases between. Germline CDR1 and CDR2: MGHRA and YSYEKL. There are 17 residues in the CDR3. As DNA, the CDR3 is TGCGCCAGCAGCCAAGTGGGGGGGCCGTTCAGCACAGATACGCAGTATTTT. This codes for CASSQVGGPFSTDTQYF.